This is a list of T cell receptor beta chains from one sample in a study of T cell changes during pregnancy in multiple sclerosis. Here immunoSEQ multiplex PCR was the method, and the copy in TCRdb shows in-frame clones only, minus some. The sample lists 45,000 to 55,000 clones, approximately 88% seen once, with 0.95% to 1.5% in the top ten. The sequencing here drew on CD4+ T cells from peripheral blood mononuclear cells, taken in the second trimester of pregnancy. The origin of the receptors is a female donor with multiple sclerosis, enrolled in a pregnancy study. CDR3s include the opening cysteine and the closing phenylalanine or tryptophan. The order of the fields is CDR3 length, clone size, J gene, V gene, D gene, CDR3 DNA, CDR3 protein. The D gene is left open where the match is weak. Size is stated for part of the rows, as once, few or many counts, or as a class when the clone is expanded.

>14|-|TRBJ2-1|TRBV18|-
TGTGCCAGCTCACCACAGGGGTCCAACAATGAGCAGTTCTTC
CASSPQGSNNEQFF
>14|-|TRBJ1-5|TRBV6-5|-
TGTGCCAGCAGACCCGCTGGGGAGAATCAGCCCCAGCATTTT
CASRPAGENQPQHF
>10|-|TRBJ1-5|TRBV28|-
TGTGCCAGCGGGGGCCAGCCCCAGCATTTT
CASGGQPQHF
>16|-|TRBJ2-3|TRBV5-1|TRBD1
TGCGCCAGCAGCTTGGCAGGGCAGGGGACAGGAGATACGCAGTATTTT
CASSLAGQGTGDTQYF
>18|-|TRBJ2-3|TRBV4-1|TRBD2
TGCGCCAGCAGCCAAGAAGTTCGGCGGGAGAACCGCACAGATACGCAGTATTTT
CASSQEVRRENRTDTQYF
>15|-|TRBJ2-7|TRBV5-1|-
TGCGCCAGCAGCTTGGACCCCGCGGTTAGGGGAGAGCAGTACTTC
CASSLDPAVRGEQYF
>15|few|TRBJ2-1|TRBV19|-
TGTGCCAGTAGTACCCCCGGGACTCCCCAGGATGAGCAGTTCTTC
CASSTPGTPQDEQFF
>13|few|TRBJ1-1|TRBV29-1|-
TGCAGCGTTGATACAACAGTGGACACTGAAGCTTTCTTT
CSVDTTVDTEAFF
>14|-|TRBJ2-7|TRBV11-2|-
TGTGCCGCATCAAGAGGCACCACCCCCCACGAGCAGTACTTC
CAASRGTTPHEQYF
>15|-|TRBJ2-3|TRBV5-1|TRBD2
TGCGCCAGCCAAAGCGGGAGGGCGGGCGTAGATACGCAGTATTTT
CASQSGRAGVDTQYF
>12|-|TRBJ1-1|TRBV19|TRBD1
TGTGGGGCGGGACAGGCCTACACTGAAGCTTTCTTT
CGAGQAYTEAFF
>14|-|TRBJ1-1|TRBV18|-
TGTGCCAGCTCGACCACGGAGGAGGACACTGAAGCTTTCTTT
CASSTTEEDTEAFF
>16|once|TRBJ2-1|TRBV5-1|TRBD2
TGCGCCAGCAGCTTACGAACTAGCGGGAGGATCGATGAGCAGTTCTTC
CASSLRTSGRIDEQFF
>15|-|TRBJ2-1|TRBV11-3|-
TGTGCCAGCAGCTTAGTCAGTGCAACCTACAATGAGCAGTTCTTC
CASSLVSATYNEQFF
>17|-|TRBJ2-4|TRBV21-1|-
TGTGCCAGCATCGGGAGAAGGGGAGGGCCGACGAAAAACATTCAGTACTTC
CASIGRRGGPTKNIQYF
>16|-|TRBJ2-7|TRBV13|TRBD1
TGTGCCAGCAGCTTAGGCCCGGGGGGACAGGGGTACGAGCAGTACTTC
CASSLGPGGQGYEQYF
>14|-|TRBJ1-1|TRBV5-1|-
TGCGCCAGCAGCTCGGGACAACCTAACACTGAAGCTTTCTTT
CASSSGQPNTEAFF
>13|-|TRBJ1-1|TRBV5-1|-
TGCGCCAGCAGCGTCTTCGGGGGCACTGAAGCTTTCTTT
CASSVFGGTEAFF
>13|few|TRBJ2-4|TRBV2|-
TGTGCCAGCAATGCACAGGGTTCGAACATTCAGTACTTC
CASNAQGSNIQYF
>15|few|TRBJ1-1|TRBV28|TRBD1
TGTGCCAGCAGTCCTCGAACAGGGGGCGTTAGAAAAGCTTTCTTT
CASSPRTGGVRKAFF
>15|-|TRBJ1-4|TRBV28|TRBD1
TGTGCCAGCAGTCCGGCCCACAGGGGGAATGAAAAACTGTTTTTT
CASSPAHRGNEKLFF
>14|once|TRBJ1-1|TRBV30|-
TGTGCCTGGAGTGTAAGAGCGGGGAGGGGTGAAGCTTTCTTT
CAWSVRAGRGEAFF
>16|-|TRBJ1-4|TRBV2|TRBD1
TGTGCCAGCAGATTAACAGGGGCCGCAACTAATGAAAAACTGTTTTTT
CASRLTGAATNEKLFF
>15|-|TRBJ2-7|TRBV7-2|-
TGTGCCAGCAGCTTAGCTTTCGGCAGGGCCGACGAGCAGTACTTC
CASSLAFGRADEQYF
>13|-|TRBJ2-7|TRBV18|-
TGTGCCAGCTCCCTCGGGAGTTCGTACGAGCAGTACTTC
CASSLGSSYEQYF
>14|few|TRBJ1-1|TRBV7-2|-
TGTGCCAGCCTTAAGGGGTGGTCGAACACTGAAGCTTTCTTT
CASLKGWSNTEAFF
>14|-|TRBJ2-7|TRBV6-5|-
TGTGCCAGCAGTTACTCGGCAGGAACCTACGAGCAGTACTTC
CASSYSAGTYEQYF
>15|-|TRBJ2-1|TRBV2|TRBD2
TGTGCCAGCAGTAACCCAGCGGGAGACTACAATGAGCAGTTCTTC
CASSNPAGDYNEQFF
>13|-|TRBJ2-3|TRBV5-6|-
TGTGCCAGCAGCTTGATAAGCACAGATACGCAGTATTTT
CASSLISTDTQYF
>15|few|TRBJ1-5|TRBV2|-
TGTGCCAGCAGTGGGGGCCCGAGCCCCAGACAGCCCCAGCATTTT
CASSGGPSPRQPQHF
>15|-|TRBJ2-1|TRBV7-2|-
TGTGCCAGCAGCTCAATAGCGAGCTCCTACAATGAGCAGTTCTTC
CASSSIASSYNEQFF
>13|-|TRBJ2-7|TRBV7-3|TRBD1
TGTGCCAGCAGCTCGGGACAGAATTACGAGCAGTACTTC
CASSSGQNYEQYF
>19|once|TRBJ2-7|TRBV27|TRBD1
TGTGCCAGCAGCCGCTGGGGGGACAGGTCGAAGGGGCCCTCCTACGAGCAGTACTTC
CASSRWGDRSKGPSYEQYF
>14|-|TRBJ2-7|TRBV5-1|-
TGCGCCAGCAGCTCACGCCTAGACAGCTACGAGCAGTACTTC
CASSSRLDSYEQYF
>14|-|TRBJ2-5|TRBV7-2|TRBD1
TGTGCCAGCAGCTCGACAGGGGGCGTGGAGACCCAGTACTTC
CASSSTGGVETQYF
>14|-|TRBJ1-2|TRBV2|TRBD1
TGTGCCAGCAGGAGAACCGGGACAGCCTATGGCTACACCTTC
CASRRTGTAYGYTF
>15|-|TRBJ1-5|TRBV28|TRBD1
TGTGCCAGCAGTATACAGGGGGCGGTCAATCAGCCCCAGCATTTT
CASSIQGAVNQPQHF
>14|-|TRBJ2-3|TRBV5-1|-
TGCGCCAGCAGCTTGGGGCTCAACGCAGATACGCAGTATTTT
CASSLGLNADTQYF
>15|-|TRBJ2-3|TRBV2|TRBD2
TGTGCCAGCAGTGCGGGCGGGAGGATTGCAGATACGCAGTATTTT
CASSAGGRIADTQYF
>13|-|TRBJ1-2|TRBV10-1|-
TGCGCCAGCAGTGAGCGACAGAACTATGGCTACACCTTC
CASSERQNYGYTF
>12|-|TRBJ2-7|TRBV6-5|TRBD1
TGTGCCAGCAGTCGGACAGGGGACGAGCAGTACTTC
CASSRTGDEQYF
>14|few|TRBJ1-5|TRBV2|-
TGTGCCAGCAGGGAAGCTTATAGCAATCAGCCCCAGCATTTT
CASREAYSNQPQHF
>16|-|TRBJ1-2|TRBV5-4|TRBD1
TGTGCCAGCAGCTTGTTCACCGGACAGGGGGCAGGAGGCTACACCTTC
CASSLFTGQGAGGYTF
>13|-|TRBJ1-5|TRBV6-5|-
TGTGCCAGTCGTTCAGGGGTCAATCAGCCCCAGCATTTT
CASRSGVNQPQHF
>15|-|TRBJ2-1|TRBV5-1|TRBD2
TGCGCCAGCAGCTTGAGTGGGAGGGCCAACAATGAGCAGTTCTTC
CASSLSGRANNEQFF
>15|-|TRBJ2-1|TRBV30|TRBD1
TGTGCCTGTAGTACAAGGACAGGGTACGGCAATGAGCAGTTCTTC
CACSTRTGYGNEQFF
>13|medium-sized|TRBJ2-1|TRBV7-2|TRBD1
TGTGCCAGCAGCTTATGGGACAGCAATGAGCAGTTCTTC
CASSLWDSNEQFF
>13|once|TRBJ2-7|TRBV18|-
TGTGCCAGCTCACCGATCGAGTACTACGAGCAGTACTTC
CASSPIEYYEQYF
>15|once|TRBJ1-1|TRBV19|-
TGTGCCAGTAGTATAGCCTCAGGGTGGGGCACTGAAGCTTTCTTT
CASSIASGWGTEAFF
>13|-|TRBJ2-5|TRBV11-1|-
TGTGCCAGCAGCTTCGTCAGGGAAGAGACCCAGTACTTC
CASSFVREETQYF
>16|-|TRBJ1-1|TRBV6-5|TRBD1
TGTGCCAGCAGTTACTCGAGGGGACAGAGGAACACTGAAGCTTTCTTT
CASSYSRGQRNTEAFF
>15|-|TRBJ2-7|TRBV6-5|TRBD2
TGTGCCAGCACTCCACCGGGACTAGGCGCCTACGAGCAGTACTTC
CASTPPGLGAYEQYF